This TCR beta chain comes out of a study of blood T cells in healthy people across ages. The second PCR ran roughly 6 to 11 cycles with a sample-barcoded 5' primer and J-beta primers. From the 5' RACE reads, TCRdb called clonotypes with MiXCR, one entry per CDR3 protein. The repertoire holds approximately 810,000 distinct CDR3 sequences, with around 28% as singletons. This clonotype has a count of ten or more. Sequenced sample: blood. This clonotype was sampled from a woman older than 75 in good health.

Here the CDR3 reads CASSLSVLGQGRHEQFF. CDR3 coding DNA: TGTGCCAGCAGCTTAAGTGTTTTGGGGCAGGGAAGGCATGAGCAGTTCTTC. The V gene is TRBV7-6, the J gene TRBJ2-1, with D possibly TRBD1 on 5 matching bases. The CDR3 length is 17 residues. The V end lost 2 bases, the J end lost 8 bases, and 22 bases lay between the germline ends. Germline CDR1 reads SGHVS; CDR2 reads FNYEAQ.